This T cell receptor (beta chain) is drawn from a study of blood T cell repertoires in COVID-19. About the research overall: In each case, the material was cDNA or gDNA derived from T cells, B-cell-depleted T cells, or PBMCs.

V lost 7 bases to trimming and J lost 10 bases; unmatched junction nucleotides: 10. The CDR3 length is 14 residues. Per germline, CDR1 LNHDA and CDR2 SQIVND (reference sequence). Only in-frame clones appear in the TCRdb table, and some are missing; sequencing was by immunoSEQ multiplex PCR. The table lists over 150,000 clones, 85% to 95% of them singletons. Sequencing was carried out using peripheral blood. The rearrangement joins TRBV19 to TRBJ1-6; 7 bases map to TRBD1. This TCR derives from a man aged 45-65 years with acute or convalescent COVID-19. The CDR3 sequence: CASKMDRLGSPLHF. The DNA for the CDR3 is TGTGCCAGTAAGATGGACAGGCTTGGGTCACCCCTCCACTTT.